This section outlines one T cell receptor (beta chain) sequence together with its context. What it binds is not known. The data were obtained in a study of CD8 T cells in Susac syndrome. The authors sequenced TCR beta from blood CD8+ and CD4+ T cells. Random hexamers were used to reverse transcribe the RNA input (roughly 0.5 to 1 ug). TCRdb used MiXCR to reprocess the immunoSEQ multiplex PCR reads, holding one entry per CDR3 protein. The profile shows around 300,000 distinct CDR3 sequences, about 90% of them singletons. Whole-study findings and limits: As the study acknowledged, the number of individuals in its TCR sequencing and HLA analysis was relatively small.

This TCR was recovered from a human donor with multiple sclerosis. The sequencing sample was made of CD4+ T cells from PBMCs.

Here the CDR3 reads CSAPMESGGTDTQYF. DNA for the CDR3: TGCAGCGCCCCCATGGAAAGCGGGGGCACAGATACGCAGTATTTT. The V call is TRBV29-1, the J call TRBJ2-3, with 7 bases aligning to TRBD2. The CDR3 has 15 residues. The junction had 11 bases not matched to a gene; V was cut back by 7 bases and J by 1 base. CDR1 is SQVTM and CDR2 is ANQGSEA in the germline V gene.